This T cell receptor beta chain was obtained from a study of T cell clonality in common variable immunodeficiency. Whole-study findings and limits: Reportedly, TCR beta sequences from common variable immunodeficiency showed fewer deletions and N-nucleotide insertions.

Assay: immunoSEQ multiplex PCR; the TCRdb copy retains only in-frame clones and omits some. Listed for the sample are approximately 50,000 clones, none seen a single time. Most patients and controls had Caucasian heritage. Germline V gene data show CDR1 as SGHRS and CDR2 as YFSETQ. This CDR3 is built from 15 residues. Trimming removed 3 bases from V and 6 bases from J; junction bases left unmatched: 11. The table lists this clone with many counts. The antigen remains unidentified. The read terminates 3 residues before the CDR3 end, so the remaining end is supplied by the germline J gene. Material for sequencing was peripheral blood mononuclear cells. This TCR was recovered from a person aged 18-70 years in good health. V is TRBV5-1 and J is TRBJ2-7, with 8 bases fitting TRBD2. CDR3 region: CASSSSGGEGSEQYF. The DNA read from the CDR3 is TGCGCCAGCAGCTCTTCGGGAGGGGAAGGGTCCGAG.